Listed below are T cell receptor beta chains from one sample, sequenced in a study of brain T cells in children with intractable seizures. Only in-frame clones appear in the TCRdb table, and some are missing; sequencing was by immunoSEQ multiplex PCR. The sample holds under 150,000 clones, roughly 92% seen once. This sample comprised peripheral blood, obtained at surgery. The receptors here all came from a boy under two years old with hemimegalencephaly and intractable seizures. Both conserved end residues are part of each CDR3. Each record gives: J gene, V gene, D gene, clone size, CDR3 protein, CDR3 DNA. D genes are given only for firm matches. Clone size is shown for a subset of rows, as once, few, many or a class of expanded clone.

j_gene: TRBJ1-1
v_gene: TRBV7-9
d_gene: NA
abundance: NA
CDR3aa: CASSFPLHTEAFF
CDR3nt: TGTGCCAGCAGCTTTCCACTCCACACTGAAGCTTTCTTT

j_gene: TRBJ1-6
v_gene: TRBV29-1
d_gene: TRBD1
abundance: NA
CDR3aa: CSARTGDNSPLHF
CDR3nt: TGCAGCGCCCGGACAGGGGATAATTCACCCCTCCACTTT

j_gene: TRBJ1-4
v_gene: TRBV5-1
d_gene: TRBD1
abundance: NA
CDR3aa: CASSTTGGATNEKLFF
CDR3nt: TGCGCCAGCAGCACCACAGGGGGCGCAACTAATGAAAAACTGTTTTTT

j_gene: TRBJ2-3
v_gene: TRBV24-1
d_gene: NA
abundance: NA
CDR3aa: CATSEMGQGTDTQYF
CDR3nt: TGTGCCACCAGTGAGATGGGTCAGGGCACAGATACGCAGTATTTT

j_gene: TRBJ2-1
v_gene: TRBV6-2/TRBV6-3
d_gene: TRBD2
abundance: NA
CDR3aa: CASSYSGLGGEQFF
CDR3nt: TGTGCCAGCAGTTACTCGGGACTGGGGGGGGAGCAGTTCTTC

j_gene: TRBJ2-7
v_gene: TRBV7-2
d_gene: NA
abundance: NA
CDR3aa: CASSLVQGIRYEQYF
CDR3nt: TGTGCCAGCAGCTTAGTCCAGGGGATCCGCTACGAGCAGTACTTC

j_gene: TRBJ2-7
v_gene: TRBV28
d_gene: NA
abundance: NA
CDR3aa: CASSLSPTGTVAYEQYF
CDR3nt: TGTGCCAGCAGTTTGAGCCCAACCGGGACGGTCGCCTACGAGCAGTACTTC

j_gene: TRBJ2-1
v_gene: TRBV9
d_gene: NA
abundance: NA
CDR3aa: CASRGAENVQFF
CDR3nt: TGTGCCAGCAGGGGGGCAGAAAATGTGCAGTTCTTC

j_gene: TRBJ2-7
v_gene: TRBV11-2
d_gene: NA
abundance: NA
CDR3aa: CASSLGGGEQYF
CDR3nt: TGTGCCAGCAGCTTAGGAGGAGGCGAGCAGTACTTC

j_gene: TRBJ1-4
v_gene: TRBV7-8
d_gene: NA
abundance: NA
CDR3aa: CASSLAGLTHEKLFF
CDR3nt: TGTGCCAGCAGCTTAGCCGGGCTTACCCATGAAAAACTGTTTTTT

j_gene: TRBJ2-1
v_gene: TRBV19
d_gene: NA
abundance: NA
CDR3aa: CASSILGAYSHNEQFF
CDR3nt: TGTGCCAGTAGTATTTTGGGGGCGTATAGCCACAATGAGCAGTTCTTC

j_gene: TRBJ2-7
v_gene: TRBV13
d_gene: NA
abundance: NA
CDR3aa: CASSLARGGSQGEQYF
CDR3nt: TGTGCCAGCAGCTTAGCTCGAGGGGGGAGCCAGGGGGAGCAGTACTTC

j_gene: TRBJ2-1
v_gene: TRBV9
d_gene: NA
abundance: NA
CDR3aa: CASSPLTRVPDEQFF
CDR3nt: TGTGCCAGCAGCCCTCTGACTAGAGTCCCTGATGAGCAGTTCTTC

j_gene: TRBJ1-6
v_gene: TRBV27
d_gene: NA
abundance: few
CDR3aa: CASSFRESPLHF
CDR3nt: TGTGCCAGCAGTTTTAGGGAGTCACCCCTCCACTTT

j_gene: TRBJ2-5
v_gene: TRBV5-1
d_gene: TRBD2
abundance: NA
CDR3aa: CASSWGLAWTEYQETQYF
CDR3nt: TGCGCCAGCAGCTGGGGACTAGCGTGGACCGAGTACCAAGAGACCCAGTACTTC

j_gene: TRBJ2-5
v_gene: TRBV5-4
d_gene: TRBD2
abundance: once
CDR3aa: CASSFAPGLAGQETQYF
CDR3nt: TGTGCCAGCAGCTTCGCCCCGGGACTAGCGGGGCAAGAGACCCAGTACTTC

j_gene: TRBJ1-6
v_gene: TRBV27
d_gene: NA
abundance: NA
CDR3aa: CASQTIGVYNSPLHF
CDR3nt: TGTGCCAGCCAGACCATAGGGGTTTATAATTCACCCCTCCACTTT

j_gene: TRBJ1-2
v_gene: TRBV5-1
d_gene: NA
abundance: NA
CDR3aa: CASSLLTGYGYTF
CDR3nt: TGCGCCAGCAGCTTGTTAACAGGGTATGGCTACACCTTC

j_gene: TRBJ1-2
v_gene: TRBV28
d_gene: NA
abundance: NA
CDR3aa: CASSFSLLTRPENYGYTF
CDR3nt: TGTGCCAGCAGTTTCTCCCTTCTTACAAGGCCCGAAAACTATGGCTACACCTTC

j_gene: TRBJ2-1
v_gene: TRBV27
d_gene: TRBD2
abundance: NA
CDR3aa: CASTRWGTSGYNEQFF
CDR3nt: TGTGCCAGCACCCGGTGGGGGACTAGCGGCTACAATGAGCAGTTCTTC

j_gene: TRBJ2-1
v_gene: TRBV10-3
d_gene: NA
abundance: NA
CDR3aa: CAISGTLNEQFF
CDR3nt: TGTGCCATCAGTGGGACCCTCAATGAGCAGTTCTTC

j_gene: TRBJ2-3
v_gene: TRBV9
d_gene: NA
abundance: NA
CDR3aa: CASSVAGAGVQYF
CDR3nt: TGTGCCAGCAGCGTAGCTGGGGCTGGGGTGCAGTATTTT

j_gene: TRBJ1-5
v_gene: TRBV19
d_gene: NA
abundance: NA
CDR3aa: CASRVMWVAMSNQPQHF
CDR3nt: TGTGCCAGTAGAGTTATGTGGGTTGCGATGAGCAATCAGCCCCAGCATTTT

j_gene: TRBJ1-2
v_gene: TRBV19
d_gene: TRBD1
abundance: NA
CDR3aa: CASSIATGQGSLYGYTF
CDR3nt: TGTGCCAGTAGTATAGCAACGGGACAGGGATCCCTCTATGGCTACACCTTC

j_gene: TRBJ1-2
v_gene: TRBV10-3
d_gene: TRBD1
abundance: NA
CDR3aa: CAISESVLGQGGFYGYTF
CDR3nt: TGTGCCATCAGTGAGTCGGTCTTGGGACAGGGGGGCTTCTATGGCTACACCTTC

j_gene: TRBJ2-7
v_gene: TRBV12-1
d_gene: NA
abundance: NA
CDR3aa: CASHDADF
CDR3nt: TGTGCCAGCCACGACGCCGACTTC

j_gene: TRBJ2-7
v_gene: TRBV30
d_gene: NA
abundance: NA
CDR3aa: CAWSVGSTAYEQYF
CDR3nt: TGTGCCTGGAGTGTGGGTAGCACTGCCTACGAGCAGTACTTC

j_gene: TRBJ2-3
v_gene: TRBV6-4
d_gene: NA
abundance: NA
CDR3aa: CASSRGFSHTDTQYF
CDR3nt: TGTGCCAGCAGCCGAGGGTTTTCCCACACAGATACGCAGTATTTT

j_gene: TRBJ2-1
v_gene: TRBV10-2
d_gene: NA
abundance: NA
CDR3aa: CASTNSGLGIEQFF
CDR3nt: TGCGCCAGCACCAATAGCGGCTTGGGAATTGAGCAGTTCTTC

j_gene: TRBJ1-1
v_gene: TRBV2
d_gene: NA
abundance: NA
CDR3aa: CASSESRRGAFF
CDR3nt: TGTGCCAGCAGTGAATCCCGCAGGGGAGCTTTCTTT

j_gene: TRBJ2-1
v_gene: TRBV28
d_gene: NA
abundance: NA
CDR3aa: CASSPRALQTSYNEQFF
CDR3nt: TGTGCCAGCAGTCCGAGGGCCTTGCAGACCTCCTACAATGAGCAGTTCTTC

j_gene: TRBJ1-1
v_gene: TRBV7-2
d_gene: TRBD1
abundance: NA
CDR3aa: CASSLVFQGAEAFF
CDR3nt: TGTGCCAGCAGCTTAGTGTTCCAGGGGGCTGAAGCTTTCTTT

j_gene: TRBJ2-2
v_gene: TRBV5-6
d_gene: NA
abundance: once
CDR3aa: CASSWMNTGELFF
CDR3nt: TGTGCCAGCAGTTGGATGAACACCGGGGAGCTGTTTTTT

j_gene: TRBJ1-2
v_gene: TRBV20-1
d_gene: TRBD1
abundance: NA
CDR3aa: CSASTGQGYGYTF
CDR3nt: TGCAGTGCTAGTACGGGACAGGGCTATGGCTACACCTTC

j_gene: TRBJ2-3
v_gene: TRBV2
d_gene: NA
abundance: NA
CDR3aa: CASSSTDTQYF
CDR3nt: TGTGCCAGCAGTAGCACAGATACGCAGTATTTT

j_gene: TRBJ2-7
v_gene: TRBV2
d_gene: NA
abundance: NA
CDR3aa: CASSGTTTWGEPYEQYF
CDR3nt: TGTGCCAGCAGTGGCACCACGACATGGGGTGAACCCTACGAGCAGTACTTC

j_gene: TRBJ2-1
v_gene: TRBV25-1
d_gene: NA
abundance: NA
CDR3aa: CASSESGPSRFF
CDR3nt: TGTGCCAGCAGTGAATCGGGGCCCTCCCGATTCTTC

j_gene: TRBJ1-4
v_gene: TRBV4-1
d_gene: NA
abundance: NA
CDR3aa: CASSQENYRFSNEKLFF
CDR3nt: TGCGCCAGCAGCCAAGAGAACTACAGGTTTTCTAATGAAAAACTGTTTTTT

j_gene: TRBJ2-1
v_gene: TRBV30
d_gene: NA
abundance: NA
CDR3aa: CAWRGGSYNEQFF
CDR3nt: TGTGCCTGGAGGGGGGGCTCCTACAATGAGCAGTTCTTC

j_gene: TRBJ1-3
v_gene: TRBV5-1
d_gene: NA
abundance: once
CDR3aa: CASSLGVQGPGNTIYF
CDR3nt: TGCGCCAGCAGCTTGGGTGTACAGGGACCTGGAAACACCATATATTTT

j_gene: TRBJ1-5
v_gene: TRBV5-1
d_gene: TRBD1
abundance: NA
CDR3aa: CASSRTGDSNQPQHF
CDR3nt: TGCGCCAGCAGCCGGACAGGGGATAGCAATCAGCCCCAGCATTTT

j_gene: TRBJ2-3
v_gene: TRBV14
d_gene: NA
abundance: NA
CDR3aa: CASSQTGADTQYF
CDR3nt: TGTGCCAGCAGCCAGACTGGCGCAGATACGCAGTATTTT

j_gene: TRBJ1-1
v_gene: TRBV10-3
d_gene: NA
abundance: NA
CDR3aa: CASGRTEAFF
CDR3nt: TGTGCCAGCGGCCGCACTGAAGCTTTCTTT

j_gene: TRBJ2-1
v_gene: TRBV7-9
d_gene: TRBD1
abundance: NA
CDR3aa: CASSFRDRDYNEQFF
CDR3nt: TGTGCCAGCAGCTTCCGGGACAGGGACTACAATGAGCAGTTCTTC

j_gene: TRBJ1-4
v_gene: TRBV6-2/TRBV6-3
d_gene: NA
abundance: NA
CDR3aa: CASSYVVGELGEKLFF
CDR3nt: TGTGCCAGCAGTTACGTGGTGGGGGAATTGGGCGAAAAACTGTTTTTT

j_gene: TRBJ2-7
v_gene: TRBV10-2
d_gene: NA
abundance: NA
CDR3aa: CASSRQVLVDEQYF
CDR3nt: TGCGCCAGCTCGAGACAGGTGCTGGTGGACGAGCAGTACTTC

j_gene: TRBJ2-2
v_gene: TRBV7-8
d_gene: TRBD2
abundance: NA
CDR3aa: CASSWILAGVAGELFF
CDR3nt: TGTGCCAGCAGCTGGATTCTAGCGGGAGTAGCCGGGGAGCTGTTTTTT

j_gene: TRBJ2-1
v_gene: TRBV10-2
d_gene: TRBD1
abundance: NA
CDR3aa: CASSEPGQGRIGEQFF
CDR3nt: TGCGCCAGCAGTGAGCCGGGACAGGGGAGAATAGGTGAGCAGTTCTTC

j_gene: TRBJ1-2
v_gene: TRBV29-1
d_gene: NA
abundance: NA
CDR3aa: CSVEPLAGESNYGYTF
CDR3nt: TGCAGCGTTGAGCCGCTAGCCGGGGAGTCGAACTATGGCTACACCTTC

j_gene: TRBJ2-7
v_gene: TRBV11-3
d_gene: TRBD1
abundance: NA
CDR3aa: CASSGTGGAIPAYEQYF
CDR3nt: TGTGCCAGCAGCGGTACAGGGGGCGCGATCCCCGCCTACGAGCAGTACTTC

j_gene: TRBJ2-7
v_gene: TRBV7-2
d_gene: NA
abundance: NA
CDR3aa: CASSLGVLYEQYF
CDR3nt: TGTGCCAGCAGCTTAGGAGTATTATACGAGCAGTACTTC

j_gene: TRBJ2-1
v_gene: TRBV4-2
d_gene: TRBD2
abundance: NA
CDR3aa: CASSQVGRALNNEQFF
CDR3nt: TGTGCCAGCAGCCAAGTCGGGAGGGCACTTAACAATGAGCAGTTCTTC

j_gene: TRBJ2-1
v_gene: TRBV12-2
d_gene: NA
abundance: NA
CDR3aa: CASRLEGGRARNEQFF
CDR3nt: TGTGCAAGTCGCTTAGAGGGCGGGAGGGCCAGAAATGAGCAGTTCTTC

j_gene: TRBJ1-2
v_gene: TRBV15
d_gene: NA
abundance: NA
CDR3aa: CATSRAGSYGYTF
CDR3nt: TGTGCCACCAGCAGAGCAGGTAGCTATGGCTACACCTTC

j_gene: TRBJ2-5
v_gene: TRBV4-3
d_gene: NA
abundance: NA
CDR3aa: CASSQAPTGGETQYF
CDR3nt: TGCGCCAGCAGCCAAGCCCCGACTGGGGGAGAGACCCAGTACTTC